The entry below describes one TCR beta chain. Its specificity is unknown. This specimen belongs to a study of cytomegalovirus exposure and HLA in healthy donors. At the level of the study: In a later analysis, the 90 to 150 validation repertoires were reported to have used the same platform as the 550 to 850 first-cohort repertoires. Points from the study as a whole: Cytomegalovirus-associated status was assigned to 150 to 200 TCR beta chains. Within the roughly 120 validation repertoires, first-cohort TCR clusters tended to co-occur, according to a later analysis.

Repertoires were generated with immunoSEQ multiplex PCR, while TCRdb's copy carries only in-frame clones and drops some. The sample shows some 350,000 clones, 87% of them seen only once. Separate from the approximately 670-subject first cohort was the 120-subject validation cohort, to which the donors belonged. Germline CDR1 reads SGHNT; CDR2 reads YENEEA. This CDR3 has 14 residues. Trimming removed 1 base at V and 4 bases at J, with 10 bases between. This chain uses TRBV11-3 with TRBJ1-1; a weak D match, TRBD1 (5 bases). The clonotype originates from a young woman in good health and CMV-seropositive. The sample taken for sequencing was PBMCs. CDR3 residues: CASSLAGQGTEAFF. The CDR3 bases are TGTGCCAGCAGCTTAGCAGGGCAAGGCACTGAAGCTTTCTTT.